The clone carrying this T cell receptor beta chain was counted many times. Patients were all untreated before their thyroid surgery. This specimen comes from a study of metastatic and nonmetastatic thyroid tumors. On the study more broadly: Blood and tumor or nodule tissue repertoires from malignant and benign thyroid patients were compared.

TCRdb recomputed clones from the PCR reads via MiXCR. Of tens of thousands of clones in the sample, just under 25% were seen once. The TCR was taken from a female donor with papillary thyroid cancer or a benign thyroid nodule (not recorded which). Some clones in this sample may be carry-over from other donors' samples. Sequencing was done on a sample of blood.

The CDR3 DNA reads as TGTGCCAGCAGCTTAAGATCGGGACTCCAGAACACCGGGGAGCTGTTTTTT. Protein product: CASSLRSGLQNTGELFF. The chain recombines TRBV5-4 with TRBJ2-2; D is perhaps TRBD2 (6 bases). From germline, CDR1 is SGHNT and CDR2 YYREEE (reference sequence). Trimming shortened V by 2 bases and J by 1 base, and 15 bases separated the two germline ends. The CDR3 length is 17 residues.